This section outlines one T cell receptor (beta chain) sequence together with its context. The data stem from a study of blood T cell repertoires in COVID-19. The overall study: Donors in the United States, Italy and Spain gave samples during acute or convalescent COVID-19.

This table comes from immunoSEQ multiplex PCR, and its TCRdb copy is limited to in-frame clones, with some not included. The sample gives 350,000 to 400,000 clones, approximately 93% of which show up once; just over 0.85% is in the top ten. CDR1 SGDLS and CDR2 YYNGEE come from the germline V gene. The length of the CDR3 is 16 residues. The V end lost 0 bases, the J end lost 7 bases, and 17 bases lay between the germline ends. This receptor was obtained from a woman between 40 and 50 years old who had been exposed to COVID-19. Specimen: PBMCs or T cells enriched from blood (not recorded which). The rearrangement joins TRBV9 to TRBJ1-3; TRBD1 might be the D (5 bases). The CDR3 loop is CASSVDRGVFANTIYF. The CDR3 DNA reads TGTGCCAGCAGCGTAGATCGGGGGGTGTTCGCGAACACCATATATTTT.